These 17 T cell receptor beta chains were all obtained from the same sample, sequenced in a study of glioma-infiltrating T cells. Amplification of TCR alpha and beta CDR3 regions from RNA used iRepertoire nested multiplex PCR. MiXCR, applied by TCRdb to the multiplex PCR reads, yields one record per CDR3 protein. The sample yields under 150,000 distinct CDR3 sequences, under 25% seen once. Sample: glioma tissue, nonneoplastic brain tissue, or PBMCs (not recorded which). All receptors derive from a human donor with low-grade glioma or glioblastoma, undergoing nonglioma brain surgery, or in good health (not recorded which).

Notes on this clonotype: This CDR3 is missing its conserved last phenylalanine or tryptophan, likely due to a read error. The chain is built from TRBV6-5 and TRBJ2-1; 14 nucleotides line up with TRBD2. This CDR3 comprises 18 residues. Trimming removed 4 bases from V and 0 bases from J; junction bases left unmatched: 5. Germline V CDR1 and CDR2: MNHEY, SVGAGI. DNA for the CDR3: TGTGCCAGCAGTTTTGGACTAGCGGGGGGCAGCTCCTACAATGAGCAGTTCCTC. Its translation: CASSFGLAGGSSYNEQFL.

The rearrangement joins TRBV24-1 to TRBJ2-2, with D perhaps being TRBD1 or TRBD2 (5 bases each). The CDR3 is made up of 13 amino acids. Trimming removed 8 bases at V and 4 bases at J, with 10 bases between. Germline values: CDR1 KGHDR, CDR2 SFDVKD. CDR3 in amino acids: CATTGASTGELFF. The CDR3 region has the DNA TGTGCCACCACCGGGGCGTCCACCGGGGAGCTGTTTTTT.

As for this clonotype: A much larger clone differs by one base, so this may be a read error. This rearrangement joins TRBV27 to TRBJ2-7; tentatively, D is TRBD1 (6 bases). Germline V lookup: CDR1 MNHEY, CDR2 SMNVEV (reference sequence). V was shortened by 6 bases and J by 8 bases, with 20 bases between the two germline ends. The CDR3 sequence is 14 residues long. The CDR3 reads CASRSRGRGHQQYV. Here the CDR3 DNA reads TGTGCCAGCAGAAGCCGGGGCAGGGGCCACCAGCAGTACGTC.

This clonotype was detected only a few times. J is TRBJ2-5 and V is TRBV3-1; D remains ambiguous. Trimming took 1 base from V and 1 from J, leaving 10 bases between them. This CDR3 spans 15 amino acids. Germline CDR1 and CDR2: LGHDT and YNNKEL (reference sequence). CDR3 protein: CASSQVTVGQETQYF. In nucleotides, the CDR3 is TGTGCCAGCAGCCAAGTAACAGTAGGCCAAGAGACCCAGTACTTC.

This clonotype was found a few times. J is TRBJ1-5 and V is TRBV4-1; D is perhaps TRBD1 (5 bases). This CDR3 spans 17 amino acids. CDR1 is MGHRA, CDR2 YSYEKL, per germline. The V end lost 0 bases, the J end lost 4 bases, and 16 bases lay between the germline ends. In DNA, the CDR3 is TGCGCCAGCAGCCAAGATGACGAGGGGTTAGCAAATCAGCCCCAGCATTTT. This encodes CASSQDDEGLANQPQHF.

This clonotype was counted at least ten times. CDR3 in amino acids: CASSTSSSGGYYEQYV. In DNA form, the CDR3 reads TGTGCCAGCAGCACCTCATCTAGCGGGGGGTACTACGAGCAGTACGTC. This chain connects TRBV7-2 to TRBJ2-7; 11 bases are shared with TRBD2. CDR1 and CDR2 (germline): SGHTA, FQGNSA. This CDR3 region has 16 residues. J gave up 3 bases and V 5 bases, and 9 bases lay outside the gene matches.

This clonotype was picked up many times. The genes are TRBV6-1 and TRBJ1-1, with a tentative D call TRBD1 (5 bases). Germline assignment: CDR1 MNHNS and CDR2 SASEGT. The V end lost 5 bases, the J end lost 6 bases, and 13 bases lay between the germline ends. The CDR3 spans 13 residues. CDR3 nucleotides: TGTGCCAGCAGTTCCAAGCGGGGACCTGAAGCTTTCTTT. Translating it yields CASSSKRGPEAFF.

The chain couples TRBV5-5 to TRBJ2-3; D unclear. The CDR3 contains 15 residues. Germline-derived CDR1 and CDR2 are SGHKS and YYEKEE (reference sequence). V lost 2 bases and J lost 0, with 10 bases in between. The CDR3 is CASSFRLGSTDTQYF. CDR3 in DNA: TGTGCCAGCAGCTTTCGGTTAGGGAGCACAGATACGCAGTATTTT.

With regard to this clonotype: A much more abundant neighbour one base away suggests this may be a read error. J is TRBJ1-4 and V is TRBV6-5; no clear D. This CDR3 comprises 13 residues. Per the germline V gene, CDR1 is MNHEY and CDR2 is SVGAGI. Written as DNA, the CDR3 is TGTGTCAGCAGTCCGGCAACCGCTGAAAAACTGTTTTTT. It codes for CVSSPATAEKLFF.

The gene calls are TRBV6-1 and TRBJ1-1; a possible D gene is TRBD1 (6 bases). This CDR3 has 13 amino acids. Trimming stripped 7 bases from V and 5 bases from J, with 14 bases between. Germline assignment: CDR1 MNHNS and CDR2 SASEGT. The DNA of the CDR3 is TGTGCCAGCACTAACAGGGCGCGAACTGAAGCTTTCTTT. Its translation is CASTNRARTEAFF.

There are many counts of this clonotype. The chain couples TRBV7-2 to TRBJ1-1; D gene unclear. The CDR3 covers 15 residues. Per germline, CDR1 SGHTA and CDR2 FQGNSA. The germline V and J ends were trimmed by 1 base and 2 bases, with 11 bases remaining between them. The CDR3 spells CASSLVVNSNTEAFF. For the CDR3, the DNA is TGTGCCAGCAGCTTAGTTGTTAACTCTAACACTGAAGCTTTCTTT.

In its sample, this clonotype was seen many times. The rearrangement links TRBV20-1 to TRBJ2-5, with D possibly being TRBD2 (5 bases). V lost 0 bases to trimming and J lost 4 bases, with 12 bases between them. Per germline, CDR1 DFQATT and CDR2 SNEGSKA (reference sequence). CDR3 size: 14 residues. The CDR3 is CSARDTGMGETQYF. DNA for the CDR3: TGCAGTGCTAGAGATACGGGAATGGGAGAGACCCAGTACTTC.

This clonotype occurred many times. This rearrangement joins TRBV6-1 to TRBJ1-6; D gene uncertain. Trimming removed 6 bases at V and 0 bases at J, with 12 bases between. CDR3 length: 16 residues. Germline CDR1 and CDR2: MNHNS and SASEGT. The CDR3 sequence is CASRRPRSSYNSPLHF. The CDR3 DNA reads TGTGCCAGCAGACGTCCAAGGAGCTCCTATAATTCACCCCTCCACTTT.

This clonotype has a handful of counts. The rearrangement links TRBV4-1 to TRBJ1-5, with D hard to call. Trimming cost V 2 bases and J 2 bases, with 16 bases left between them. Germline V gene data show CDR1 as MGHRA and CDR2 as YSYEKL. This CDR3 spans 17 amino acids. CDR3 region: CASSQLYRGIGNQPQHF. CDR3 in DNA: TGCGCCAGCAGCCAATTGTACCGAGGAATTGGCAATCAGCCCCAGCATTTT.

J is TRBJ1-6 and V is TRBV2; D perhaps matches TRBD1 (5 bases). CDR1 and CDR2 (germline): SNHLY, FYNNEI. This CDR3 is built from 14 residues. V was clipped by 1 base and J by 7 bases, with 8 bases between them. The CDR3 DNA reads TGTGCCAGCAGTGAAGGGGACGTAAATTCACCCCTCCACTTT. Its protein is CASSEGDVNSPLHF.

In its sample, this clonotype was seen many times. The V and J genes are TRBV20-1 and TRBJ1-1; D gene unclear. This CDR3 region has 13 residues. The germline V gene has CDR1 DFQATT and CDR2 SNEGSKA (reference sequence). The ends were cut back, 5 bases at V and 0 bases at J, with 10 bases in the middle. The DNA of the CDR3 is TGCAGTGCTGCTACACTAGTGAACACTGAAGCTTTCTTT. Translation: CSAATLVNTEAFF.

This clonotype was observed a handful of times. The chain couples TRBV5-1 to TRBJ1-2, with unresolved D. Germline CDR1 reads SGHRS; CDR2 reads YFSETQ. Between the trimmed V and J ends, which lost 4 bases and 5 bases, there was a span of 21 bases. This CDR3 is 16 amino acids long. The CDR3 DNA follows: TGCGCCAGCAGCCCGCAAGTGGAGATTCCCGCTTATGGCTACACCTTC. Encoded protein: CASSPQVEIPAYGYTF.